Sequencing of this T cell receptor beta chain was carried out in a study of tissue T cells after allogeneic stem cell transplantation. Overall study results and limits: Shared clones across patients were few; motif clustering revealed tissue-specific shared signatures. Which tissue TCRs were alloreactive or antigen-specific was not determined. Some clones might be persisting host cells.

To note about this clone: Its target is unknown. Mouse germline and gene names are used. The CDR3 end is not reached by the read, which stops 1 residue before it; the germline J gene fills it in.

The ends lost 5 bases at V and 4 bases at J; junction bases unmatched: 7. Per germline, CDR1 MSHET and CDR2 SYDVDS. CDR3 length: 15 residues. CDR3 sequences, V/J genes, frequencies and template counts came from survey-depth TCRbeta sequencing. Clones were read by immunoSEQ multiplex PCR, and TCRdb kept only the in-frame ones, dropping some. The sample has tens of thousands of clones, 72% seen once. This TCR was recovered from a female BALB/c mouse in good health. For this mouse line, the MHC haplotype is H2-d. The chain recombines TRBV29 with TRBJ1-1, with 10 bases identical to TRBD1. The material sequenced was spleen. Incomplete CDR3 DNA: TGTGCTAGCAGTCCCCGACAGGGGGCCGGCACAGAAGTCTTC. It yields the protein CASSPRQGAGTEVF. Given in full, the CDR3 is CASSPRQGAGTEVFF. Combining the CDR3 with reference TRBV29 and TRBJ1-1 gives the whole variable domain DMKVTQMPRYLIKRMGENVLLECGQDMSHETMYWYRQDPGLGLQLIYISYDVDSNSEGDIPKGYRVSRKKREHFSLILDSAKTNQTSVYFCASSPRQGAGTEVFFGKGTRLTVV.